This TCR beta chain originates from a study of shared clonotypes between healthy human individuals. General study findings and limits: All-four-donor shared clonotypes had higher generation probabilities than non-shared clonotypes did. The study found about 4.6% of naive CD4 clonotypes shared across several donors. Researchers found naive subsets generally carried larger estimated richness than memory subsets. Depth was large, yet rarefaction showed that sorted-subset sequencing was incomplete.

A remark on this clone: The antigen is not known.

Looked up from germline, CDR1 is LNHNV and CDR2 is YYDKDF (reference sequence). The V end lost 9 bases, the J end lost 0 bases, and 13 bases lay between the germline ends. CDR3 size: 14 residues. TCRdb's table, derived via immunoSEQ multiplex PCR, lists solely in-frame clones and lacks some. Altogether 550,000 to 700,000 clones are present, about three quarters being singletons, with the ten largest covering 1.5% to 2%. The material sequenced was memory CD4+ T cells sorted from blood. Described subset: CD45RA-negative fraction. This chain links TRBV15 with TRBJ2-3; D gene uncertain. The sequence came from a woman aged 30 to 39 in good health. The CDR3, as DNA: TGTGCCACAGCGACCGACCCAAGCACAGATACGCAGTATTTT. Its protein is CATATDPSTDTQYF.